One sample yielded the 14 T cell receptor beta chains listed below, sequenced in a study of graft-versus-host responses after intestinal transplantation (dated by TCRdb to the early 2020s). The antigens for these receptors are not known. The library was made by the immunoSEQ multiplex PCR assay. TCRdb provides this immuneACCESS table in a form limited to in-frame rearrangements. Some clones are lacking; in checked studies, under half of them reflect an unresolved V gene, and why the rest are absent is not known. The sample records more than 100,000 clones, roughly 95% of which are singletons. The top ten hold 3.3% of the sample. What this sample's time point label stands for: cells obtained before transplantation from donor or recipient. This specimen consisted of unstimulated CD8+ T cells sorted from spleen or lymph node cells, obtained before intestinal transplant. All receptors derive from a human donor who received an intestinal transplant.

CDR3 DNA: TGTGCCAGCAGTTCCAATTCGGGGACAGGGGCTCTCTATGGCTACACCTTC. Residues: CASSSNSGTGALYGYTF. This sequence joins TRBV28 and TRBJ1-2, with 10 bases identical to TRBD1. V lost 4 bases and J lost 4; bases outside the gene matches: 12. The CDR3 totals 17 residues. Germline CDR1 and CDR2: MDHEN and SYDVKM.

The V call is TRBV18, the J call TRBJ1-5; the D gene is possibly TRBD1 (6 bases). This CDR3 has 16 amino acids. V lost 5 bases, J lost 0 bases, and 14 bases lay in between. Germline V gene data show CDR1 as KGHSH and CDR2 as LQKENI. CDR3 in amino acids: CASSDFGGDSNQPQHF. In DNA form, the CDR3 reads TGTGCCAGCTCAGACTTCGGGGGCGATAGCAATCAGCCCCAGCATTTT.

The chain joins TRBV25-1 to TRBJ1-4; 7 nucleotides agree with TRBD1. Germline V gene sequence: CDR1 MGHDK, CDR2 SYGVNS. This CDR3 contains 14 residues. V trimming: 8 bases; J trimming: 8 bases; junction bases outside the gene matches: 11. The CDR3 nucleotides are TGTGCCAGCCCCAGGGGGAGAAAGCGGGAAAAACTGTTTTTT. It yields the protein CASPRGRKREKLFF.

This sequence joins TRBV7-9 and TRBJ1-4; D call uncertain. The V gene's germline CDR1 is SEHNR and CDR2 FQNEAQ (reference sequence). Trimming shortened V by 3 bases and J by 4 bases, and 12 bases separated the two germline ends. CDR3 length: 15 residues. The CDR3 DNA follows: TGTGCCAGCAGCTTTTCCGACGGACGTAATGAAAAACTGTTTTTT. Amino acids: CASSFSDGRNEKLFF.

This rearrangement joins TRBV5-4 to TRBJ1-2; no firm D call. V shed 4 bases and J shed 7 bases, with 14 bases lying between them. CDR1 and CDR2 (germline): SGHNT, YYREEE (reference sequence). There are 13 residues in the CDR3. This chain's CDR3 is CASSLEGSGGYTF. The CDR3 DNA reads TGTGCCAGCAGCCTCGAAGGTTCGGGTGGCTACACCTTC.

This clone was counted a single time. The chain links TRBV11-2 to TRBJ1-4; 10 bases agree with TRBD1. This CDR3 is 15 amino acids long. Germline V CDR1 and CDR2: SGHAT, FQNNGV. With 3 bases clipped from V and 5 bases from J, the junction kept 3 bases outside the gene matches. This CDR3 is CASSFLDRGNEKLFF. Here the CDR3 DNA reads TGTGCCAGCAGCTTCTTGGACAGGGGGAATGAAAAACTGTTTTTT.

The chain's CDR3 is CASSFLTEQYF. The CDR3 DNA reads TGTGCCAGCAGCTTCCTGACTGAGCAGTACTTC. V is TRBV7-9 and J is TRBJ2-5; D is uncertain. V was clipped by 3 bases and J by 11 bases, with 10 bases between them. Germline V gene data show CDR1 as SEHNR and CDR2 as FQNEAQ (reference sequence). The CDR3 extends over 11 amino acids.

The chain has TRBV13 and TRBJ2-7; either TRBD1 or TRBD2 may supply D (6 bases each). Trimming took 6 bases from V and 1 from J, leaving 13 bases between them. There are 14 residues in the CDR3. Germline lookup yields CDR1 PRHDT and CDR2 FYEKMQ (reference sequence). The CDR3 spells CASRLAGQSYEQYF. The CDR3 DNA reads as TGTGCCAGCAGGTTGGCGGGACAATCCTACGAGCAGTACTTC.

The chain recombines TRBV10-3 with TRBJ1-2; D is ambiguous. Trimming removed 0 bases at V and 4 bases at J, with 15 bases between. CDR1 is ENHRY and CDR2 is SYGVKD in the germline V gene. This CDR3 has 16 amino acids. The CDR3 reads CAISESLGGGSYGYTF. CDR3 DNA: TGTGCCATCAGTGAGTCGCTGGGCGGAGGATCCTATGGCTACACCTTC.

The V gene is TRBV5-1, the J gene TRBJ2-3; no definite D call. CDR1 SGHRS and CDR2 YFSETQ come from the germline V gene. The CDR3 is 17 amino acids. The V and J ends lost 3 bases and 0 bases respectively, with 17 bases between them. The CDR3 DNA reads TGCGCCAGCAGCTCCTCAGATGGATTGCCTAGCACAGATACGCAGTATTTT. Its protein product is CASSSSDGLPSTDTQYF.

This clone was detected only a few times. CDR3 in DNA: TGCGCCAGCAGCCAAGATGGTGGGACTAGCGGTACGCAGTATTTT. Its translation is CASSQDGGTSGTQYF. J is TRBJ2-3 and V is TRBV4-1, with TRBD2 matching 11 bases. V gave up 0 bases and J gave up 8 bases; unmatched junction bases: 4. The CDR3 runs 15 residues. Germline CDR1 MGHRA, CDR2 YSYEKL.

The V and J genes are TRBV28 and TRBJ1-1; D not resolved. This CDR3 is 14 amino acids long. V gave up 2 bases and J gave up 5 bases, with 12 bases separating them. Germline CDR1 reads MDHEN; CDR2 reads SYDVKM. This CDR3 is CASSLSGSGTEAFF. Written as DNA, the CDR3 is TGTGCCAGCAGTTTAAGTGGGTCGGGGACTGAAGCTTTCTTT.

The rearrangement uses TRBV4-3 and TRBJ2-7, with D perhaps matching TRBD1 (5 bases). The CDR3 is 14 amino acids. The V gene lost 1 base and the J gene lost 3 bases, with 10 bases spanning the gap. The V gene's germline CDR1 is LGHNA and CDR2 YSLEER. CDR3 DNA sequence: TGCGCCAGCAGCCAAGCGGGCAGGGACTACGAGCAGTACTTC. It translates to CASSQAGRDYEQYF.

The chain employs TRBV6-5 and TRBJ1-1; TRBD1 agrees at 8 bases. The CDR3 has 15 residues. The germline V gene has CDR1 MNHEY and CDR2 SVGAGI. V trimming: 0 bases; J trimming: 0 bases; junction bases outside the gene matches: 0. The CDR3 DNA reads as TGTGCCAGCAGTTACTCGGGACAGGTGAACACTGAAGCTTTCTTT. It specifies CASSYSGQVNTEAFF.